These T cell receptor beta chains were read from a single sample in a study of shared clonotypes between healthy human individuals. Assay: immunoSEQ multiplex PCR; the TCRdb copy retains only in-frame clones and omits some. The table shows about 1 million clones, with roughly 80% occurring only once. The sequencing input was memory CD4+ T cells sorted from blood. These receptors were obtained from a man younger than 35 in good health. Each CDR3 is given without its conserved first and last residue. Fields, in order: CDR3 protein, J gene, clone size, V gene. Some rows mark clone size as missing; the rest say once, few, many or name a class of expanded clone.

cdr3_aa: ASSMYRDAYTGELF; j_call: TRBJ2-2; clone_size: NA; v_call: TRBV19
cdr3_aa: ASSFSGRAGDNEQF; j_call: TRBJ2-1; clone_size: NA; v_call: TRBV7-2
cdr3_aa: ASTGESSYNEQF; j_call: TRBJ2-1; clone_size: NA; v_call: TRBV2
cdr3_aa: ASRRESSNQPQH; j_call: TRBJ1-5; clone_size: once; v_call: TRBV6-1
cdr3_aa: ASSYGLAGLGEQY; j_call: TRBJ2-7; clone_size: NA; v_call: TRBV6-5
cdr3_aa: ASSNPLLTNEQF; j_call: TRBJ2-1; clone_size: NA; v_call: TRBV7-2
cdr3_aa: ASSRDKRPEQF; j_call: TRBJ2-1; clone_size: NA; v_call: TRBV10-1
cdr3_aa: ASSSRTSGSWDEQF; j_call: TRBJ2-1; clone_size: NA; v_call: TRBV7-2
cdr3_aa: ASSLRGSGGYT; j_call: TRBJ1-2; clone_size: once; v_call: TRBV27
cdr3_aa: ASSTTASTDTQY; j_call: TRBJ2-3; clone_size: NA; v_call: TRBV19
cdr3_aa: ASSMSGETQY; j_call: TRBJ2-5; clone_size: NA; v_call: TRBV19
cdr3_aa: ASSQDSPNSPLH; j_call: TRBJ1-6; clone_size: few; v_call: TRBV7-6
cdr3_aa: ASSERESNF; j_call: TRBJ1-1; clone_size: NA; v_call: TRBV2
cdr3_aa: ARKKVGDRVQETQY; j_call: TRBJ2-5; clone_size: NA; v_call: TRBV5-1
cdr3_aa: ASSSLGSNQPQH; j_call: TRBJ1-5; clone_size: few; v_call: TRBV19
cdr3_aa: AWSVPQGTDTQY; j_call: TRBJ2-3; clone_size: NA; v_call: TRBV30
cdr3_aa: ASSPEAGGEQY; j_call: TRBJ2-7; clone_size: few; v_call: TRBV18
cdr3_aa: ASSLQGASTGELF; j_call: TRBJ2-2; clone_size: NA; v_call: TRBV6-5
cdr3_aa: ASSPGDRTNYGYT; j_call: TRBJ1-2; clone_size: NA; v_call: TRBV18
cdr3_aa: ASSLDEVRGSTGELF; j_call: TRBJ2-2; clone_size: NA; v_call: TRBV11-3
cdr3_aa: ASSLGTGGTNEKLF; j_call: TRBJ1-4; clone_size: NA; v_call: TRBV4-2
cdr3_aa: ASKEGTGNSPLH; j_call: TRBJ1-6; clone_size: NA; v_call: TRBV19
cdr3_aa: ASSKEQGYSPLH; j_call: TRBJ1-6; clone_size: once; v_call: TRBV19
cdr3_aa: ASSRDLGYSPLH; j_call: TRBJ1-6; clone_size: NA; v_call: TRBV27